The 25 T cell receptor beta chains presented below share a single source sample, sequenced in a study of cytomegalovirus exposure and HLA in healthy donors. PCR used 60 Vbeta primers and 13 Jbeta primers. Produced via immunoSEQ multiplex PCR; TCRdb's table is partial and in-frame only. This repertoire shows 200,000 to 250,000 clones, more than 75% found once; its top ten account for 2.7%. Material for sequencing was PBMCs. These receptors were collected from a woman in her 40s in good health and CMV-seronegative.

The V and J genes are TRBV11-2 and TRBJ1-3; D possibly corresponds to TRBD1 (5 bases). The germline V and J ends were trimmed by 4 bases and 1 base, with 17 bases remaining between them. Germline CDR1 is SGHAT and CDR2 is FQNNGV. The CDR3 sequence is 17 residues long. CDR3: CASSSSARATSGNTIYF. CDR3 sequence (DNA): TGTGCCAGCAGCTCCTCCGCCAGGGCAACATCTGGAAACACCATATATTTT.

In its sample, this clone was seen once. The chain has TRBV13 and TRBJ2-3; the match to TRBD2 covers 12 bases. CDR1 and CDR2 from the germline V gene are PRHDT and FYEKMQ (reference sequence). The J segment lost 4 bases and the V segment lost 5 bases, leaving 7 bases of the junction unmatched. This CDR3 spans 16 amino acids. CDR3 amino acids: CASSGRTSGTSDTQYF. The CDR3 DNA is TGTGCCAGCAGCGGGCGGACTAGCGGGACCTCAGATACGCAGTATTTT.

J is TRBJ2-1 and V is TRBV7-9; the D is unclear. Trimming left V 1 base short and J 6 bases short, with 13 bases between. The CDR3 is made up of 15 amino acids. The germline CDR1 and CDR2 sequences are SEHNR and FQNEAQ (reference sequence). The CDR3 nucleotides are TGTGCCAGCAGCTTAGTTGTATCCTACGGCAATGAGCAGTTCTTC. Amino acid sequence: CASSLVVSYGNEQFF.

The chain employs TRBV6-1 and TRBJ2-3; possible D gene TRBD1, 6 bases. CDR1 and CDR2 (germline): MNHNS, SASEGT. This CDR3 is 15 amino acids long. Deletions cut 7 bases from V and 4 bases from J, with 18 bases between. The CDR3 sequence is CASTLRGGGSDTQYF. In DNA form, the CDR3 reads TGTGCCAGCACCTTACGAGGGGGTGGGTCAGATACGCAGTATTTT.

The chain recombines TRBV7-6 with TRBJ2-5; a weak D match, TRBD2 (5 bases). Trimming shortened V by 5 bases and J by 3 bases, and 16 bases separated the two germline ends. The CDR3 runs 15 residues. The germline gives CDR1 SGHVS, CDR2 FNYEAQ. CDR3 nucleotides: TGTGCCAGCAGCGCCCTCAGTTGGCGGGAAGAGACCCAGTACTTC. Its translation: CASSALSWREETQYF.

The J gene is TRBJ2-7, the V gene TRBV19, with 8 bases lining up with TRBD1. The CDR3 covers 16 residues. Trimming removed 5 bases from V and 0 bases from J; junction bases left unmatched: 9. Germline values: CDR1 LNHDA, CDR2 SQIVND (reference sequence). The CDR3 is CASSFLGQGVSYEQYF. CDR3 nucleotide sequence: TGTGCCAGTAGTTTCTTAGGACAGGGAGTCTCCTACGAGCAGTACTTC.

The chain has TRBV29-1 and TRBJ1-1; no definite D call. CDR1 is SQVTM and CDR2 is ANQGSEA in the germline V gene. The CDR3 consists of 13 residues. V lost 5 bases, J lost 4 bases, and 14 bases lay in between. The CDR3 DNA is TGCAGCGTTCAGGAGGGCGTAGGCACTGAAGCTTTCTTT. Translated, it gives CSVQEGVGTEAFF.

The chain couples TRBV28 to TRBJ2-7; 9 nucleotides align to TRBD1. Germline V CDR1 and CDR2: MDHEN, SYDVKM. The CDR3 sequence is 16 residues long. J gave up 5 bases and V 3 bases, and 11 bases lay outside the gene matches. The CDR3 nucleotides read TGTGCCAGCAGTTTGGAAGCCCGGACAGGGGCCGACGAGCAGTACTTC. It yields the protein CASSLEARTGADEQYF.

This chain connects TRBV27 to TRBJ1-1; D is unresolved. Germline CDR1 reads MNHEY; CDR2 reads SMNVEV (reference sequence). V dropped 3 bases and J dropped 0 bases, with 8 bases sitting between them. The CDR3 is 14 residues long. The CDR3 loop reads CASSFGSMNTEAFF. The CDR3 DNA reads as TGTGCCAGCAGTTTCGGGAGCATGAACACTGAAGCTTTCTTT.

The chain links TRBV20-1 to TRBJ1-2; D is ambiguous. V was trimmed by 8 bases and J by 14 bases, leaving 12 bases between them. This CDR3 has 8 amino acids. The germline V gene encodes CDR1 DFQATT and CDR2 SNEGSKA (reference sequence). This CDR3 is CSPWGGTF. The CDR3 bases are TGCAGTCCCTGGGGAGGGACCTTC.

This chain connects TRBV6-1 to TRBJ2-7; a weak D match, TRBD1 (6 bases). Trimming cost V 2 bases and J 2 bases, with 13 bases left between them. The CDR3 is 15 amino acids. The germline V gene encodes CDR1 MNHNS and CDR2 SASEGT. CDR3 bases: TGTGCCAGCAGTGAATCAGGGGAGTTTCCCTACGAGCAGTACTTC. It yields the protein CASSESGEFPYEQYF.

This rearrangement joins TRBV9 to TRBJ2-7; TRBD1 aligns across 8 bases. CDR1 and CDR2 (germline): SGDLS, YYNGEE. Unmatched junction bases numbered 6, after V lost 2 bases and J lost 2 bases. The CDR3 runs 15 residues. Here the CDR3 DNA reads TGTGCCAGCAGCGTCTACCGGGACAGGACCTACGAGCAGTACTTC. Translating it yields CASSVYRDRTYEQYF.

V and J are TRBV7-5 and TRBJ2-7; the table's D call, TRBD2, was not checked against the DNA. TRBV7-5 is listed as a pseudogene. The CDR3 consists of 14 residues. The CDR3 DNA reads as TGTGTCAGAAGGCTCCGGGACTGCCTATACGAGCAGTACTTC. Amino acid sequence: CVRRLRDCLYEQYF.

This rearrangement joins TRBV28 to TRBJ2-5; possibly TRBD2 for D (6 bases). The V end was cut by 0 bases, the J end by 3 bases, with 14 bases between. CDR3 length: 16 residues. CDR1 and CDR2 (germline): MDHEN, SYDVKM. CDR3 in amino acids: CASSLWGAGEEETQYF. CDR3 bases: TGTGCCAGCAGTTTATGGGGCGCCGGGGAGGAAGAGACCCAGTACTTC.

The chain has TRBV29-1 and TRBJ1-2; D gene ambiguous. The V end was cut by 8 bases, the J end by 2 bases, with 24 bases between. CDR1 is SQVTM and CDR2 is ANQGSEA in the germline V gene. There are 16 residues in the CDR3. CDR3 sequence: CSMSGSSGRTNYGYTF. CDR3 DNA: TGCAGCATGTCGGGGTCCTCCGGCCGCACGAACTATGGCTACACCTTC.

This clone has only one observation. The CDR3 nucleotides are TGTGCCAGCAGCCAAGCTCAGGAAACAGATACGCAGTATTTT. Protein sequence: CASSQAQETDTQYF. The chain joins TRBV14 to TRBJ2-3; D uncertain. CDR3 size: 14 residues. V shed 1 base and J shed 3 bases, with 8 bases lying between them. The V gene's germline CDR1 is SGHDN and CDR2 FVKESK.

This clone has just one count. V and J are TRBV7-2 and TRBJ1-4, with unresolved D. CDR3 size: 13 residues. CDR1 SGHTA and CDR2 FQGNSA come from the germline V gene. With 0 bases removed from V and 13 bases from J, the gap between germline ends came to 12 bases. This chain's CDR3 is CASSLARREGLFF. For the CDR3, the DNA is TGTGCCAGCAGCTTAGCCCGCCGGGAGGGACTGTTTTTT.

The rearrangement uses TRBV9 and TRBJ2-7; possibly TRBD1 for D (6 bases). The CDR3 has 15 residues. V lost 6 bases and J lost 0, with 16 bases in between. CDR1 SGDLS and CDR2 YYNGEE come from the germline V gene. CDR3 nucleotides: TGTGCCAGCACCGCTGGCCAGGGGAGCTCCTACGAGCAGTACTTC. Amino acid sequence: CASTAGQGSSYEQYF.

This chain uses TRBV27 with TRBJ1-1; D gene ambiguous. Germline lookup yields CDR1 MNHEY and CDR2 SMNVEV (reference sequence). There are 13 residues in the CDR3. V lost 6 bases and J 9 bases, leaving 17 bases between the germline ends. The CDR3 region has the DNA TGTGCCAGCAGAACGCGGGCCAGTGAGCAAGCTTTCTTT. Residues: CASRTRASEQAFF.

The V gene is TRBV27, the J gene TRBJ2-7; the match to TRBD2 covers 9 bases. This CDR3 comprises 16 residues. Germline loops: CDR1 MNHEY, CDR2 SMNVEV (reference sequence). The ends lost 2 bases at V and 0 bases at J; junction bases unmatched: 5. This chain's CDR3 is CASSLEGTSRSYEQYF. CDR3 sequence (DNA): TGTGCCAGCAGTTTAGAAGGGACTAGCCGCTCCTACGAGCAGTACTTC.

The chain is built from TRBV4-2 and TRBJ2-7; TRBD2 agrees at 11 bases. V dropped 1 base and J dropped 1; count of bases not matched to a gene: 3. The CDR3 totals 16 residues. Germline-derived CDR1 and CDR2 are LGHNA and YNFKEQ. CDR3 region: CASSQAGTSGSYEQYF. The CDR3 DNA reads TGTGCCAGCAGCCAAGCCGGGACTAGCGGTTCCTACGAGCAGTACTTC.

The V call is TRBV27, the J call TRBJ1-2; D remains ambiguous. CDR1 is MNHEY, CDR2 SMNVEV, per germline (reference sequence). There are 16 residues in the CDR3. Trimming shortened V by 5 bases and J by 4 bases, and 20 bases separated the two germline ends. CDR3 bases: TGTGCCAGCAGTCCCGAGGGCACGCTTTTTGGCTATGGCTACACCTTC. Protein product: CASSPEGTLFGYGYTF.

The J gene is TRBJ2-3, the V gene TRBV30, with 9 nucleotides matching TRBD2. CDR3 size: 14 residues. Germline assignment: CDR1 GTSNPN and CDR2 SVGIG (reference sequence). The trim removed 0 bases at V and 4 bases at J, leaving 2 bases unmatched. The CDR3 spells CAWSVSGRPDTQYF. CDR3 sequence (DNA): TGTGCCTGGAGTGTTAGCGGGAGACCAGATACGCAGTATTTT.

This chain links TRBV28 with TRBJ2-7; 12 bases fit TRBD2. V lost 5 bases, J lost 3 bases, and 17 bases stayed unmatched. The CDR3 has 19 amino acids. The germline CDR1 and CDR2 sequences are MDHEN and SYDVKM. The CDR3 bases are TGTGCCAGCAGTACCCGACTAGCGGGAGCGGCCACGGGTGGCTACGAGCAGTACTTC. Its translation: CASSTRLAGAATGGYEQYF.

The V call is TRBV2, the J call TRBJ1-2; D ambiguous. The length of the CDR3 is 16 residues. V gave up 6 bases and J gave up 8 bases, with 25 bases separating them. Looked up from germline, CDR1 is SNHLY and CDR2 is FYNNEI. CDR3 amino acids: CASRGRTYLNLAGYTF. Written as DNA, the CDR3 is TGTGCCAGCAGAGGACGGACTTATCTCAACCTCGCAGGCTACACCTTC. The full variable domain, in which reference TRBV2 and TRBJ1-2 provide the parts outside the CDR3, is EPEVTQTPSHQVTQMGQEVILRCVPISNHLYFYWYRQILGQKVEFLVSFYNNEISEKSEIFDDQFSVERPDGSNFTLKIRSTKLEDSAMYFCASRGRTYLNLAGYTFGSGTRLTVV.